This TCR beta chain was sequenced in a study of blood T cell repertoires in COVID-19. Whole-study context: The origin of the acute and convalescent COVID-19 samples was the United States, Italy and Spain. Sources were T cells, B-cell-depleted T cells, or PBMCs; the material itself was cDNA or gDNA.

This clone was recorded only once. In the original workflow: Estimates of nucleated cell counts were drawn from the amplification of reference gene primers. Profiled with immunoSEQ multiplex PCR; TCRdb holds only in-frame clones, not every one. That table gives V, J and clone size, and the DNA gave D and trimming. The table lists tens of thousands of clones, 86% of them singletons. Sequencing was done on a sample of peripheral blood. The TCR comes from a woman older than 75 with acute or convalescent COVID-19.

The CDR3 is CSASQTGMGYNSPLHF. CDR3 bases: TGCAGTGCTAGTCAGACAGGGATGGGCTATAATTCACCCCTCCACTTT. V usage is TRBV20-1 and J usage is TRBJ1-6, with 7 bases identical to TRBD1. Germline V gene sequence: CDR1 DFQATT, CDR2 SNEGSKA (reference sequence). J gave up 3 bases and V 3 bases, and 8 bases lay outside the gene matches. The CDR3 is 16 amino acids.